The text below deals with one T cell receptor beta chain. This sample is part of a study of blood T cell repertoires in COVID-19. The overall study: COVID-19 samples collected from the United States, Italy and Spain covered acute and convalescent phases.

Source study methods: Counts of nucleated cells, estimated from reference gene primer amplification, were obtained. This table comes from immunoSEQ multiplex PCR, and its TCRdb copy is limited to in-frame clones, with some not included. The D gene and trimming were derived from the DNA, and the V and J assignments and clone size from that table. In the table there are around 270,000 clones, about 88% of which are singletons. Germline V gene lookup returns CDR1 LNHDA and CDR2 SQIVND (reference sequence). V shed 1 base and J shed 5 bases, with 6 bases lying between them. The CDR3 contains 12 residues. Input material: peripheral blood. This chain uses TRBV19 with TRBJ2-7; D not certain. This clonotype was obtained from a man in his 60s who had recovered from COVID-19. The CDR3 coding sequence is TGTGCCAGTAGTATAGGCCAGAACGAGCAGTACTTC. Translation gives CASSIGQNEQYF.